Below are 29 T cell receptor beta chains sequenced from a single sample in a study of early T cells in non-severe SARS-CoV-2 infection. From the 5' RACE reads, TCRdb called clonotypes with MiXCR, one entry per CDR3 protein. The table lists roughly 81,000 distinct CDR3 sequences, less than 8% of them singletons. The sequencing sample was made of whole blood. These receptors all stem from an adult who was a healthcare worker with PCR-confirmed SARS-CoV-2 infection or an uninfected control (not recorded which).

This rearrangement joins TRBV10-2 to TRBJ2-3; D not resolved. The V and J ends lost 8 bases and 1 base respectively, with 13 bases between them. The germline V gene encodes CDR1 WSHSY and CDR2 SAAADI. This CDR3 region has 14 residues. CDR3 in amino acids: CASALRTGTDTQYF. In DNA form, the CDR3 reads TGCGCCAGCGCATTACGTACTGGCACAGATACGCAGTATTTT.

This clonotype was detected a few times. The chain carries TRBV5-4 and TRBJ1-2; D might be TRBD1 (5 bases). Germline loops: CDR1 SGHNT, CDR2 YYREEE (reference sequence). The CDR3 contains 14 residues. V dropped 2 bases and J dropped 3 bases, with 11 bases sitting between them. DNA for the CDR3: TGTGCCAGCAGCTTAGGTGGGGACCACTATGGCTACACCTTC. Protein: CASSLGGDHYGYTF. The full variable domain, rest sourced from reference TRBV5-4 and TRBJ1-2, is ETGVTQSPTHLIKTRGQQVTLRCSSQSGHNTVSWYQQALGQGPQFIFQYYREEENGRGNFPPRFSGLQFPNYSSELNVNALELDDSALYLCASSLGGDHYGYTFGSGTRLTVV.

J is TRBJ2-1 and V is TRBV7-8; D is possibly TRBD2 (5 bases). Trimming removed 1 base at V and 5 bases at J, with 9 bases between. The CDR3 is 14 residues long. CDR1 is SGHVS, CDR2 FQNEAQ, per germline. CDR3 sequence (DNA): TGTGCCAGCAGCTTAGAGCGGACGCACAATGAGCAGTTCTTC. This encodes CASSLERTHNEQFF.

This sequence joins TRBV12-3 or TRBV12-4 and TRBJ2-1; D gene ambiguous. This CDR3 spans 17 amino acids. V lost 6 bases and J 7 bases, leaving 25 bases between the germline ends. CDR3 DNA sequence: TGTGCCAGCAGCAATCCCCCCTGGCGCCGGGTCCGGAATGAGCAGTTCTTC. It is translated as CASSNPPWRRVRNEQFF.

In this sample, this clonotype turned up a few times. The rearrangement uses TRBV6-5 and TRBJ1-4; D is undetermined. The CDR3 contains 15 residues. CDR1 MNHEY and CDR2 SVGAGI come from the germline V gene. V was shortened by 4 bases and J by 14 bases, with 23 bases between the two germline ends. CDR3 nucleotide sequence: TGTGCCAGCAGTTCAGCCCTAAGCGGAGGTTTAGGGCTGTTTTTT. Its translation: CASSSALSGGLGLFF.

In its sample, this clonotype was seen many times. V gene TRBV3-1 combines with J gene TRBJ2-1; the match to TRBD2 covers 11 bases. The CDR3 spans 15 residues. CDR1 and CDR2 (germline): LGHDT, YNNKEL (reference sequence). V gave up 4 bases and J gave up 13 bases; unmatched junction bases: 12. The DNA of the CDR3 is TGTGCCAGCAGCCCGCCGGCGGCTAGCGGGAGGCTCCAGTTCTTC. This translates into CASSPPAASGRLQFF.

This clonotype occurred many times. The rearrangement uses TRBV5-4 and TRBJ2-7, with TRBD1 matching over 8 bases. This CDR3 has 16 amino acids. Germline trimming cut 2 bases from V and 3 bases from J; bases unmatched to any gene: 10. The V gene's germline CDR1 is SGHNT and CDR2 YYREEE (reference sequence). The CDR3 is CASSLYGDRRGYEQYF. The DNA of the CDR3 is TGTGCCAGCAGCTTATACGGGGACAGGAGAGGCTACGAGCAGTACTTC.

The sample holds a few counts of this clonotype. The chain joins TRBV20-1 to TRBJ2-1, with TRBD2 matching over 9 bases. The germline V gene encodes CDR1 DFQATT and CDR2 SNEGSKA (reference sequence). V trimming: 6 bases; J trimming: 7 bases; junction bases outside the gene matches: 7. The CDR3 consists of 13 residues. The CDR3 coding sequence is TGCAGTGCCATTAGCGGGAGAAAGAATGAGCAGTTCTTC. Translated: CSAISGRKNEQFF.

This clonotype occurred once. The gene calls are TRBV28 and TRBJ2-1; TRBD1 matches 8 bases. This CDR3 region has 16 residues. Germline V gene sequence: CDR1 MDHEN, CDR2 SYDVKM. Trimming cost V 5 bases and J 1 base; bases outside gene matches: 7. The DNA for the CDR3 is TGTGCCAGCAGTCCGACAGGGGACTTGTCCTACAATGAGCAGTTCTTC. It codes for CASSPTGDLSYNEQFF.

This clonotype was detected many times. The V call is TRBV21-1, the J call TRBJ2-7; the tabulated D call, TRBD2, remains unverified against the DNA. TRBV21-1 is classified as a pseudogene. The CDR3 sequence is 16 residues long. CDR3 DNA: TGTGCCAGCAGCGGCCGCGACCCTCAGGTCCCCTACGAGCAGTACTTC. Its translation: CASSGRDPQVPYEQYF.

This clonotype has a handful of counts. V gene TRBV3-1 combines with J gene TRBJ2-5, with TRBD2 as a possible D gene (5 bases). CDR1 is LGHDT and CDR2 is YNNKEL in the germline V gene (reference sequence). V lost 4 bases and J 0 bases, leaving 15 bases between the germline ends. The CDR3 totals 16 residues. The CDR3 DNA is TGTGCCAGCAGCCCCCCAGCGGACTTGTACCAAGAGACCCAGTACTTC. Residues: CASSPPADLYQETQYF.

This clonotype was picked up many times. The CDR3 reads CASRTGVSEQFF. The DNA of the CDR3 is TGTGCCAGCAGAACTGGGGTATCTGAGCAGTTCTTC. This chain links TRBV7-2 with TRBJ2-1; D uncertain. The CDR3 sequence is 12 residues long. Trimming stripped 6 bases from V and 9 bases from J, with 12 bases between. Germline CDR1 reads SGHTA; CDR2 reads FQGNSA. The full variable domain, in which reference TRBV7-2 and TRBJ2-1 provide the parts outside the CDR3, is GAGVSQSPSNKVTEKGKDVELRCDPISGHTALYWYRQSLGQGLEFLIYFQGNSAPDKSGLPSDRFSAERTGGSVSTLTIQRTQQEDSAVYLCASRTGVSEQFFGPGTRLTVL.

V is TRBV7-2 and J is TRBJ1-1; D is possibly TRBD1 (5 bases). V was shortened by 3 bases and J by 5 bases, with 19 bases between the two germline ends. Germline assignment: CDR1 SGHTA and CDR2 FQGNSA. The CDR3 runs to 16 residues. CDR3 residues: CASSFRPGVQKTEAFF. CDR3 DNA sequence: TGTGCCAGCAGCTTCCGCCCGGGGGTACAGAAGACTGAAGCTTTCTTT.

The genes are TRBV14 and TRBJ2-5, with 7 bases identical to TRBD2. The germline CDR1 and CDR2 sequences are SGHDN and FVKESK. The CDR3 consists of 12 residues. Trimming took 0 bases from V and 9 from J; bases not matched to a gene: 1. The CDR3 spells CASSQDRGAQYF. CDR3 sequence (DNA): TGTGCCAGCAGCCAAGATCGGGGGGCCCAGTACTTC. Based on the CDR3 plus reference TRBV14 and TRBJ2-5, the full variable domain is EAGVTQFPSHSVIEKGQTVTLRCDPISGHDNLYWYRRVMGKEIKFLLHFVKESKQDESGMPNNRFLAERTGGTYSTLKVQPAELEDSGVYFCASSQDRGAQYFGPGTRLLVL.

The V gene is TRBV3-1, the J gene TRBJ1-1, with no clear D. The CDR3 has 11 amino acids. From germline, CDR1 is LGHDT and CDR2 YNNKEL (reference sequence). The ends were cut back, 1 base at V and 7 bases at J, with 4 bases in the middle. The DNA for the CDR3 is TGTGCCAGCAGCCAAGCCCATGAAGCTTTCTTT. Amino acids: CASSQAHEAFF.

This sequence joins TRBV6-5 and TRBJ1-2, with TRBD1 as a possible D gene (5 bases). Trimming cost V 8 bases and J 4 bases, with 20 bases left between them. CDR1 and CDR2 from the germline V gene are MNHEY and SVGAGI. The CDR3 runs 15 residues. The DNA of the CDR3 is TGTGCCAGCGGTCTTTCCATAAGGGGCCTCTATGGCTACACCTTC. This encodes CASGLSIRGLYGYTF.

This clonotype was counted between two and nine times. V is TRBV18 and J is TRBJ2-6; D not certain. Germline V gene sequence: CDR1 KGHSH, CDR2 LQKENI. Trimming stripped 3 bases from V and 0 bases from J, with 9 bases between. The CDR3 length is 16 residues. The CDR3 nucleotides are TGTGCCAGCTCACCCCCAGGATTCTCTGGGGCCAACGTCCTGACTTTC. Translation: CASSPPGFSGANVLTF.

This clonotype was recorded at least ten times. DNA for the CDR3: TGTGCCAGCAGTGACTCGGACAGTTCTGAAGCTTTCTTT. It specifies CASSDSDSSEAFF. The V gene is TRBV6-4, the J gene TRBJ1-1, with D perhaps TRBD1 (6 bases). CDR1 and CDR2 (germline): MRHNA, SNTAGT. CDR3 length: 13 amino acids. V was pared by 0 bases and J by 6 bases, with 8 bases between.

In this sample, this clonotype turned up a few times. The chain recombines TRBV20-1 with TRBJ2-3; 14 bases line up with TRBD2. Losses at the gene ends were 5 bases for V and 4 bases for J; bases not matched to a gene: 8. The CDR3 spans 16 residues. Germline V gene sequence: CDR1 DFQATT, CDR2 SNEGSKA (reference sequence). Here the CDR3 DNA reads TGCAGTGCTTCCGGGACTAGCGGGGGAGCCGCAGATACGCAGTATTTT. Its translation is CSASGTSGGAADTQYF.

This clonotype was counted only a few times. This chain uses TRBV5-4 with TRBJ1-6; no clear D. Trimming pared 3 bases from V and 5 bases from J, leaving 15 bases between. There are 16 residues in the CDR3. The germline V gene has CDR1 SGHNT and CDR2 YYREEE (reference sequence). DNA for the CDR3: TGTGCCAGCAGCTCCTCGGTAACTGGGGATAATTCACCCCTCCACTTT. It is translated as CASSSSVTGDNSPLHF.

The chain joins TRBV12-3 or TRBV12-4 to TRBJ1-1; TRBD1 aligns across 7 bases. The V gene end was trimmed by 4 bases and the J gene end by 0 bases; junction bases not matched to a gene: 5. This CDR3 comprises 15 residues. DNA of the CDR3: TGTGCCAGCAGTTCGGACAGGTTCATGAACACTGAAGCTTTCTTT. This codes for CASSSDRFMNTEAFF.

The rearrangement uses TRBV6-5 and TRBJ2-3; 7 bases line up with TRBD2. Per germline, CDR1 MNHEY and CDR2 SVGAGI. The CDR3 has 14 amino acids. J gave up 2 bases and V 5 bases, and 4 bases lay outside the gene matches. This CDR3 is CASSLTSPTDTQYF. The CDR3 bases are TGTGCCAGCAGTCTGACTAGCCCCACAGATACGCAGTATTTT.

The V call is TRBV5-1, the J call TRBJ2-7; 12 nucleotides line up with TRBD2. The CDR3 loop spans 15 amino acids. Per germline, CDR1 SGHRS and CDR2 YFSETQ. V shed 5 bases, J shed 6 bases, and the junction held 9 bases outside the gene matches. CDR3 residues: CASSKLTSGSSEQYF. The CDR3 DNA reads TGCGCCAGCAGTAAACTGACTAGCGGGAGCTCCGAGCAGTACTTC.

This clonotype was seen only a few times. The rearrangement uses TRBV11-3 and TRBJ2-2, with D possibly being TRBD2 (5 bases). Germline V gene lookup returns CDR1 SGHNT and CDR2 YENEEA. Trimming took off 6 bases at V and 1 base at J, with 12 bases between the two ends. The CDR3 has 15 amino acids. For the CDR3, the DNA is TGTGCCAGCAGTCAAGGAGGCATGAACACCGGGGAGCTGTTTTTT. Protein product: CASSQGGMNTGELFF.

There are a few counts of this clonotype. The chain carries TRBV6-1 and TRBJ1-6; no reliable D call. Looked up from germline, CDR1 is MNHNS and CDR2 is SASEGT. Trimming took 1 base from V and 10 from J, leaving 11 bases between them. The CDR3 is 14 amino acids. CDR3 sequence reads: CASSEVGRGSPLHF. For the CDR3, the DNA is TGTGCCAGCAGTGAAGTAGGTCGGGGATCACCCCTCCACTTT.

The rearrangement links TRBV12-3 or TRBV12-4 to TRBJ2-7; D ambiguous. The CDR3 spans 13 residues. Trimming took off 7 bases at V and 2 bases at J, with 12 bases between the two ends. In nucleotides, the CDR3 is TGTGCCAGCACAGATCGACTCACCTACGAGCAGTACTTC. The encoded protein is CASTDRLTYEQYF.

The CDR3 coding sequence is TGCGCCAGCAGCTTAGAGGGCCCCTACAATGAGCAGTTCTTC. It encodes CASSLEGPYNEQFF. The V and J genes are TRBV5-1 and TRBJ2-1; D is perhaps TRBD2 (5 bases). Germline CDR1 reads SGHRS; CDR2 reads YFSETQ. Trimming took off 2 bases at V and 2 bases at J, with 8 bases between the two ends. The CDR3 loop spans 14 amino acids.

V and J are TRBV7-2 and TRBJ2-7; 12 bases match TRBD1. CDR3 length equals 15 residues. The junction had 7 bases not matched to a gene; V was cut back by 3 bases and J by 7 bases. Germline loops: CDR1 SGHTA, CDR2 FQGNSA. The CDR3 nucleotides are TGTGCCAGCAGCTTGGGGGACAGGGGGCTCGTGGAGCAGTACTTC. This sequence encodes CASSLGDRGLVEQYF.

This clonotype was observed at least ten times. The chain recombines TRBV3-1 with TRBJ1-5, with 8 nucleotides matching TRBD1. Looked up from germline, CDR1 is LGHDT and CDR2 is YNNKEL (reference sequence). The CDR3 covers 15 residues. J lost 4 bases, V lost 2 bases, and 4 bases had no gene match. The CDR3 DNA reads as TGTGCCAGCAGCCAATCGGACAGGGTTAATCAGCCCCAGCATTTT. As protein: CASSQSDRVNQPQHF.